This paragraph reports one TCR beta chain. The antigen is unknown. This sample is drawn from a study of T-cell memory formation after mild COVID-19. Study-wide results and caveats: Cross-reactive memory appears to have joined, as suggested by some responding clones showing up in pre-infection memory. The SARS-CoV-2 specificity of second-wave clones reaching peak at day 37 remained unverified.

TCRdb reprocessed the 5' RACE reads via MiXCR and lists one record per CDR3 protein. Among around 300,000 distinct CDR3 sequences listed, over 10% were seen once. After removal of 10 bases from V and 2 bases from J, the junction contained 4 bases not matched to a gene. The CDR3 contains 13 residues. The sample comprised PBMCs or a T cell subset sorted from them (not recorded which). The source of this sequence is a young man who had mild COVID-19 (a few samples of this study predate the infection). Cell type and time point are not known. The chain has TRBV12-3 or TRBV12-4 and TRBJ2-1; 8 bases are shared with TRBD2. CDR3 amino acids: CAIRGGTYNEQFF. The CDR3 DNA follows: TGTGCCATTCGCGGGGGGACCTACAATGAGCAGTTCTTC.